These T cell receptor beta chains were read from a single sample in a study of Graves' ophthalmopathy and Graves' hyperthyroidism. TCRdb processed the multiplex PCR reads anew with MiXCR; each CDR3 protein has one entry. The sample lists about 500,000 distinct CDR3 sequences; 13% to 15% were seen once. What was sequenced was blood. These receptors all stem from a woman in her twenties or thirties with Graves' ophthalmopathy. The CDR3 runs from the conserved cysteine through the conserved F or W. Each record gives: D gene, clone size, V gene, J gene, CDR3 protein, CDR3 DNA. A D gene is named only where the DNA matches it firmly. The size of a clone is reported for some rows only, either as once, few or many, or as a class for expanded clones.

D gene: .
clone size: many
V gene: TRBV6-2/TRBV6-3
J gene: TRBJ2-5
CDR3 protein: CASSYGINRLQETQYF
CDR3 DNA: TGTGCCAGCAGTTATGGGATAAACAGGCTCCAAGAGACCCAGTACTTC

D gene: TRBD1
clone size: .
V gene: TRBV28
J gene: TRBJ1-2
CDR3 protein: CASSYPGGLGYTF
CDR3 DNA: TGTGCCAGCAGTTATCCAGGGGGCTTGGGCTACACCTTC

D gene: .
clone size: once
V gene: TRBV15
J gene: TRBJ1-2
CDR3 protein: CATSRDRWGVNYGYTF
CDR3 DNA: TGTGCCACCAGCAGAGACCGGTGGGGGGTTAACTATGGCTACACCTTC

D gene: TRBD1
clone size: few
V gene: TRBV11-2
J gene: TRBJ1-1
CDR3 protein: CASSLDRGRAFF
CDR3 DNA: TGTGCCAGCAGCTTAGACAGGGGGCGAGCTTTCTTT

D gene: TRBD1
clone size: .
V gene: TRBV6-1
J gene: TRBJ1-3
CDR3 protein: CASGTGSGNTIYF
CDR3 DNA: TGTGCCAGTGGGACAGGCTCTGGAAACACGATATATTTT

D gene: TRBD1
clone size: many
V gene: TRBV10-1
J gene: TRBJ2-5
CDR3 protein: CASSNTGEETQYF
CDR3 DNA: TGCGCCAGCAGCAACACAGGGGAAGAGACCCAGTACTTC

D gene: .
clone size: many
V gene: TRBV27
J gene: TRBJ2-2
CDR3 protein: CASSLAADTGELFF
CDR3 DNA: TGTGCCAGCAGTCTAGCAGCCGACACCGGGGAGCTGTTTTTT

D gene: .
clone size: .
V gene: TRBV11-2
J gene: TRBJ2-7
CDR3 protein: CAISLDLGLNEQYF
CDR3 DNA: TGTGCCATCAGCTTAGATCTTGGTTTGAACGAGCAGTACTTC

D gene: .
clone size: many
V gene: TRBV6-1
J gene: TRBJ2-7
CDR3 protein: CASILDGRRISYEQYF
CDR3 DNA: TGTGCCAGCATCCTCGACGGCAGGAGAATATCCTACGAGCAGTACTTC

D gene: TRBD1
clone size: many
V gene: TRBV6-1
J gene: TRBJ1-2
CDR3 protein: CAGRDSNYGYTF
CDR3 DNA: TGTGCCGGACGGGACAGTAACTATGGCTACACCTTC

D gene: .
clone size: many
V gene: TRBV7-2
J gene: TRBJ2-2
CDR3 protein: CASRIGGMTGELFF
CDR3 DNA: TGTGCCAGCAGAATAGGGGGGATGACCGGGGAGCTGTTTTTT

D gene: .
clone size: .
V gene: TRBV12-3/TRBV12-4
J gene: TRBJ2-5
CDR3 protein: CASTAKGTTQETQYF
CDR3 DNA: TGTGCCAGCACCGCAAAAGGGACAACCCAAGAGACCCAGTACTTC

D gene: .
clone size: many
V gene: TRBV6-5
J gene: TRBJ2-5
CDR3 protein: CASSWGAGETQYF
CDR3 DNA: TGTGCCAGCTCGTGGGGCGCAGGGGAGACCCAGTACTTC

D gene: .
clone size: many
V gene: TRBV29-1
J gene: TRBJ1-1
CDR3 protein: CSANLAMNTEAFF
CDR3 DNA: TGCAGCGCCAACTTAGCCATGAACACTGAAGCTTTCTTT

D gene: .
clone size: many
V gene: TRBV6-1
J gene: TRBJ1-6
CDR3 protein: CASSVGSHSPLHF
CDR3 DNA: TGTGCCAGCAGTGTCGGGAGTCATTCACCCCTCCACTTT

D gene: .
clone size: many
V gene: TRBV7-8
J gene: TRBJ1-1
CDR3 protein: CASSLAGSGNTEAFF
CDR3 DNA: TGTGCCAGCAGCTTAGCGGGTTCAGGGAACACTGAAGCTTTCTTT

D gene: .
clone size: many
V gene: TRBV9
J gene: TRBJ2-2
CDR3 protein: CASSVEGVGELFF
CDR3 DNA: TGTGCCAGCAGCGTAGAAGGGGTCGGGGAGCTGTTTTTT

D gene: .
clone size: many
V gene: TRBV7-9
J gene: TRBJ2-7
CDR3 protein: CASSPTSAEQYF
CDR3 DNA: TGTGCCAGCAGCCCGACAAGCGCCGAGCAGTACTTC

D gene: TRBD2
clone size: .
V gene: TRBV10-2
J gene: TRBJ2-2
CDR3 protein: CASTEREDGSGELFF
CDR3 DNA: TGCGCCAGCACAGAGCGGGAGGACGGTAGCGGGGAGCTGTTTTTT

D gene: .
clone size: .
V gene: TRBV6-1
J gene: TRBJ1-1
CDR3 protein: CASSESLCAFF
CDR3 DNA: TGTGCCAGCAGTGAATCGCTCTGTGCTTTCTTT

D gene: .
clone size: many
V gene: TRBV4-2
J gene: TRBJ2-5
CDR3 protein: CASSHGGRMETQYF
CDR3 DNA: TGTGCCAGCAGCCATGGGGGCCGAATGGAGACCCAGTACTTC

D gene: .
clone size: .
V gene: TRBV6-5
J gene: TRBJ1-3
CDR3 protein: CASSSSRISGNTIYF
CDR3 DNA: TGTGCCAGCAGTTCCTCACGGATATCTGGAAACACCATATATTTT

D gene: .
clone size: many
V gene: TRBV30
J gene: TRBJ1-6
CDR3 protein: CAWTYSGSPLHF
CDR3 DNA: TGTGCCTGGACGTACAGCGGATCACCCCTCCACTTT

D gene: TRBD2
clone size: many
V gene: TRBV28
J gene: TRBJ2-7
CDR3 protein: CASSARLAGVIYEQYF
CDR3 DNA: TGTGCCAGCAGTGCCAGACTAGCGGGAGTCATCTACGAGCAGTACTTC

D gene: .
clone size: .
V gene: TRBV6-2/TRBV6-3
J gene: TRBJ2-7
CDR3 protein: CASSHRDGPYEQYF
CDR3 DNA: TGTGCCAGCAGTCATCGGGACGGTCCCTACGAGCAGTACTTC

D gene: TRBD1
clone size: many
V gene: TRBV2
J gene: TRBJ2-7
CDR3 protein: CASSTRQGASYEQYF
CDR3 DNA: TGTGCCAGCAGTACCCGACAGGGGGCCTCCTACGAGCAGTACTTC

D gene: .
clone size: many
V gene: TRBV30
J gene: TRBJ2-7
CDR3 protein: CAWDAGQPGEQYF
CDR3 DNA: TGTGCCTGGGACGCCGGACAGCCTGGGGAGCAGTACTTC

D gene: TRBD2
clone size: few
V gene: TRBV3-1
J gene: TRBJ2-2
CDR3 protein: CASSQDGITSGRVTGELFF
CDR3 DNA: TGTGCCAGCAGCCAAGATGGCATAACTAGCGGGAGAGTAACCGGGGAGCTGTTTTTT

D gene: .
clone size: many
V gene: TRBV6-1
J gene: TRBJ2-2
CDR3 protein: CASTSRGLGVPGELFF
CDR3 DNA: TGTGCCAGCACCTCTCGGGGGTTGGGGGTTCCCGGGGAGCTGTTTTTT

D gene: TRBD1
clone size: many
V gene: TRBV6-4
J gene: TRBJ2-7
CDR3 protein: CASSFRDRVYYEQYF
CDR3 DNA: TGTGCCAGCAGTTTCCGGGACAGGGTATACTACGAGCAGTACTTC

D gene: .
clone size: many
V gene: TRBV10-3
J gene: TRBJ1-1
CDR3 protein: CAITRTSARNTEAFF
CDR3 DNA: TGTGCCATCACCCGGACTTCGGCTCGGAACACTGAAGCTTTCTTT

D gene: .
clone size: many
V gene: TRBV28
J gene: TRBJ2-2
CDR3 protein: CASSLYLGGLFF
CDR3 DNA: TGTGCCAGCAGTTTATACCTGGGGGGGCTGTTTTTT

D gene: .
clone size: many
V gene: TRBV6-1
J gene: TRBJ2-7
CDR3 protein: CAAPGQGLYEQYF
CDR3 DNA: TGTGCCGCCCCCGGGCAGGGTCTTTACGAGCAGTACTTC

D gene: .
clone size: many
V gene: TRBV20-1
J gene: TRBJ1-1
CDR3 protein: CSARDQVGRAEAFF
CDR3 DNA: TGCAGTGCTAGAGATCAGGTAGGGAGAGCTGAAGCTTTCTTT

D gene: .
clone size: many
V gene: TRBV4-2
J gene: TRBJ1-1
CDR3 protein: CASSQEVIGQGERDTEAFF
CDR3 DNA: TGTGCCAGCAGCCAAGAAGTCATTGGCCAGGGCGAACGGGACACTGAAGCTTTCTTT

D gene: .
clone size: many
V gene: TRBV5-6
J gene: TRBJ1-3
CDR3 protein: CASSRLLSGNTIYF
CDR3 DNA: TGTGCCAGCAGCCGACTGCTCTCTGGAAACACCATATATTTT

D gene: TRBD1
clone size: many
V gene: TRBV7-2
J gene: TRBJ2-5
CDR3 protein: CASSLDRGAETQYF
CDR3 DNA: TGTGCCAGCAGCTTAGACAGGGGAGCCGAGACCCAGTACTTC

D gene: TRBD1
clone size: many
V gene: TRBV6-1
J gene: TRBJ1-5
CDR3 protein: CASSHRDRVSNQPQHF
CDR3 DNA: TGTGCCAGCAGCCACCGGGACAGAGTTAGCAATCAGCCCCAGCATTTT

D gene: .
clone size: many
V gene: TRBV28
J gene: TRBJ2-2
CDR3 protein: CASSPRGRTLRELFF
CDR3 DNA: TGTGCCAGCAGCCCACGTGGGAGAACCCTTCGGGAGCTGTTTTTT

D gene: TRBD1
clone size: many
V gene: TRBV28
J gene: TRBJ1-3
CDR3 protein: CASSHRTGRRNTIYF
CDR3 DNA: TGTGCCAGCAGCCACAGGACAGGGAGGAGAAACACCATATATTTT

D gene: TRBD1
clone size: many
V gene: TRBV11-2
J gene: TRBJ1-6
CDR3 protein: CASSTQGAGNSPLHF
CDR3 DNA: TGTGCCAGCAGCACCCAGGGGGCGGGTAATTCACCCCTCCACTTT

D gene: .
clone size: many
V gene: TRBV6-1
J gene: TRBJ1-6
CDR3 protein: CASRKQGADSPLHF
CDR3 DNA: TGTGCCAGCAGGAAACAGGGTGCCGATTCACCCCTCCACTTT

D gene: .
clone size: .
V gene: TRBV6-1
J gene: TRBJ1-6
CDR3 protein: CASSYMPESGGSPLHF
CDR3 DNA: TGTGCCAGCTCGTATATGCCCGAATCTGGGGGTTCACCCCTCCACTTT

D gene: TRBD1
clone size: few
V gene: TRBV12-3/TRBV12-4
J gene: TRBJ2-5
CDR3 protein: CASRPDRGIGETQYF
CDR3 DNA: TGTGCCAGCAGACCGGACAGGGGGATTGGAGAGACCCAGTACTTC

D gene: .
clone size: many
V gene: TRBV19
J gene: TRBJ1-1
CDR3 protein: CATTPPLGGTEAFF
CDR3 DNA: TGTGCCACCACGCCCCCGTTGGGGGGCACTGAAGCTTTCTTT

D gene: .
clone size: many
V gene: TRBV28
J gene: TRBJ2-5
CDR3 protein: CASSEATGKTQYF
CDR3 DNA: TGTGCCAGCAGTGAGGCTACAGGAAAGACCCAGTACTTC

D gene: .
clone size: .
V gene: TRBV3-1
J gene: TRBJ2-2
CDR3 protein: CASSQGHAGRTNTGELFF
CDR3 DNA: TGTGCCAGCAGCCAAGGTCATGCGGGCCGGACTAACACCGGGGAGCTGTTTTTT

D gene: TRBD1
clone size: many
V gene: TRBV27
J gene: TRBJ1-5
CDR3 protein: CASSTTFRDRGRNQPQHF
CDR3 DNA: TGTGCCAGCAGTACCACATTCCGGGACAGGGGAAGGAATCAGCCCCAGCATTTT

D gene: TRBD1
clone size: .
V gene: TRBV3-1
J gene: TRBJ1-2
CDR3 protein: CASNDRGFYGYTF
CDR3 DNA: TGTGCCAGCAACGACAGGGGGTTCTATGGCTACACCTTC

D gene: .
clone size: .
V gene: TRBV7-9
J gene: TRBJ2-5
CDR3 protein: CASSLQGKTQYF
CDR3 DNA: TGTGCCAGCAGCTTACAGGGAAAGACCCAGTACTTC

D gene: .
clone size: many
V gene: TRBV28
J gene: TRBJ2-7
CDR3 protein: CASSPLLDSASYEQYF
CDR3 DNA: TGTGCCAGCAGTCCCCTACTAGACTCGGCATCCTACGAGCAGTACTTC

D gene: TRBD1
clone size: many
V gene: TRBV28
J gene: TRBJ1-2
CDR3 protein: CASSLGGTAYYGYTF
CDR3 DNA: TGTGCCAGCAGTTTAGGAGGGACAGCATACTATGGCTACACCTTC

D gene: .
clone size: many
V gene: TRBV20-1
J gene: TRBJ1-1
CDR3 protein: CSARDRGLNTEAFF
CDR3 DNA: TGCAGTGCTAGAGATCGTGGCCTGAACACTGAAGCTTTCTTT

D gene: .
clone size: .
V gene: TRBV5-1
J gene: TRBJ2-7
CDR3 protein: CASSPRMKDEQYF
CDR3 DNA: TGCGCCAGCAGCCCCCGGATGAAGGACGAGCAGTACTTC

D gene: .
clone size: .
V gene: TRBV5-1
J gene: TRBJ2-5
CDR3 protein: CASSFSGMRETKYF
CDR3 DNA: TGCGCCAGCAGCTTCAGTGGGATGAGAGAGACCAAGTACTTC

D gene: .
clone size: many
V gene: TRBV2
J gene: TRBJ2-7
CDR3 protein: CASRDRPPSYEQYF
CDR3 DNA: TGTGCCAGCCGTGATCGGCCACCTTCCTACGAGCAGTACTTC

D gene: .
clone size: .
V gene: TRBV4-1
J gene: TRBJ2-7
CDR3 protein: CASSQPGTGYEQYF
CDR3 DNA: TGCGCCAGCAGCCAACCCGGGACTGGATACGAGCAGTACTTC

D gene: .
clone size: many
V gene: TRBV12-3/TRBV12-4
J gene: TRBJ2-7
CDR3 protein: CASRTTGSSYEQYF
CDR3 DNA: TGTGCCAGCAGGACGACTGGCAGCTCCTACGAGCAGTACTTC

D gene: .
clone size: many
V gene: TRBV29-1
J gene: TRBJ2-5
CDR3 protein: CSVAGAGQGLQETQYF
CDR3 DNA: TGCAGCGTCGCGGGAGCTGGACAGGGCTTACAAGAGACCCAGTACTTC

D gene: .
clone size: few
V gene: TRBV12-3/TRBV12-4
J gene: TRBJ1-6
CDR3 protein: CASRLGRGSSYNSPLHF
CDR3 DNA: TGTGCCAGCAGGCTAGGGAGAGGGAGCTCCTATAATTCACCCCTCCACTTT